This T cell receptor beta chain came from a study of Graves' ophthalmopathy and Graves' hyperthyroidism. Findings and limits, study-wide: Ophthalmopathy and stable hyperthyroidism were discriminated by a 13-signature model, with about 90% sensitivity and approximately 81% specificity.

Germline V lookup: CDR1 SEHNR, CDR2 FQNEAQ (reference sequence). V shed 8 bases, J shed 2 bases, and the junction held 7 bases outside the gene matches. The length of the CDR3 is 15 residues. Note on this clonotype: Its specificity is not known.

CAS ≥3, NOSPECS ≥4, moderate-to-severe activity and duration under 3 months marked donors with ophthalmopathy. Symptoms, serum thyroxine and TRAb, thyroid ultrasound, and orbital computed tomography formed the diagnostic basis. It was from around 10 ml of fresh peripheral blood that the PBMCs came. TCR beta CDR3 regions were amplified from RNA transcripts. Following a first-round RT-PCR that used HTBI primers, a second-round multiplex PCR was carried out. MiXCR was run by TCRdb on the multiplex PCR reads, yielding one entry per CDR3 protein. The sample lists about 740,000 distinct CDR3 sequences, 35% to 50% occurring once.

The receptor's source is an adult man with Graves' ophthalmopathy. The gene calls are TRBV7-9 and TRBJ1-5, with 9 bases that match TRBD1. Sequencing was carried out using peripheral blood. The CDR3 protein is CASSRDREGNQPQHF. The CDR3 DNA follows: TGTGCCAGCTCCCGGGACAGGGAGGGCAATCAGCCCCAGCATTTT.